The 5 T cell receptor beta chains below all came from one sample that was sequenced in a study of T cells after yellow fever vaccination. TCRdb analysed the 5' RACE reads with MiXCR anew, one entry per CDR3 protein. The table records 150,000 to 200,000 distinct CDR3 sequences, under 7.5% of them present only once. This material consisted of CD4+ T cells sorted from PBMCs, taken about 5 days after the first yellow fever vaccination. Receptor source: a young man who received the YFV17D yellow fever vaccine.

This clonotype has ten or more counts. The chain uses TRBV20-1 and TRBJ1-2; 7 bases align to TRBD1. This CDR3 has 12 amino acids. Trimming removed 5 bases from V and 4 bases from J; junction bases left unmatched: 4. CDR1 is DFQATT and CDR2 is SNEGSKA in the germline V gene (reference sequence). CDR3 bases: TGCAGTGCTCCTGGGACAGCCTATGGCTACACCTTC. Encoded protein: CSAPGTAYGYTF.

In its sample, this clonotype was seen a few times. The chain has TRBV7-9 and TRBJ2-1; TRBD2 matches 9 bases. CDR1 is SEHNR, CDR2 FQNEAQ, per germline (reference sequence). V was pared by 5 bases and J by 4 bases, with 6 bases of the junction left unmatched. The CDR3 is 15 residues long. CDR3 region: CASSPRGGAYNEQFF. CDR3 in DNA: TGTGCCAGCAGCCCCCGCGGGGGGGCGTACAATGAGCAGTTCTTC. The full variable domain, its missing parts supplied by reference TRBV7-9 and TRBJ2-1, is DTGVSQNPRHKITKRGQNVTFRCDPISEHNRLYWYRQTLGQGPEFLTYFQNEAQLEKSRLLSDRFSAERPKGSFSTLEIQRTEQGDSAMYLCASSPRGGAYNEQFFGPGTRLTVL.

This clonotype was observed a handful of times. The chain employs TRBV6-5 and TRBJ2-5; D gene unclear. Germline V gives CDR1 MNHEY, CDR2 SVGAGI. The V and J ends lost 2 bases and 2 bases respectively, with 3 bases between them. The CDR3 loop spans 12 amino acids. Written as DNA, the CDR3 is TGTGCCAGCAGTTACCAGCAAGAGACCCAGTACTTC. It codes for CASSYQQETQYF.

This chain uses TRBV6-5 with TRBJ2-7, with 10 nucleotides matching TRBD1. Trimming cost V 0 bases and J 2 bases; bases outside gene matches: 1. This CDR3 spans 15 amino acids. Germline assignment: CDR1 MNHEY and CDR2 SVGAGI. The DNA of the CDR3 is TGTGCCAGCAGTTACTCGACAGGGGGCACCTACGAGCAGTACTTC. Translated, it gives CASSYSTGGTYEQYF.

This clonotype was detected ten times or more. This chain links TRBV25-1 with TRBJ2-3, with TRBD1 identical over 9 bases. V trimming: 4 bases; J trimming: 10 bases; junction bases outside the gene matches: 15. CDR3 length: 16 amino acids. Germline loops: CDR1 MGHDK, CDR2 SYGVNS. The CDR3 sequence: CASSGTGTGITWAQYF. The CDR3 coding sequence is TGTGCCAGCAGTGGGACCGGGACAGGGATAACTTGGGCGCAGTATTTT.